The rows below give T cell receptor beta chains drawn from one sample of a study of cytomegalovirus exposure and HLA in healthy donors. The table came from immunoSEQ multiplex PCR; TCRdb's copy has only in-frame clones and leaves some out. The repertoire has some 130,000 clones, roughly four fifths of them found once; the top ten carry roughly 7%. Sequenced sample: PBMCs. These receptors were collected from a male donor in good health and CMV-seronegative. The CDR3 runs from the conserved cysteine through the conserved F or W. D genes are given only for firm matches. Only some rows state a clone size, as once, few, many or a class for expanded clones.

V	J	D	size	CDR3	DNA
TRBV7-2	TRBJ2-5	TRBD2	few	CASSLGTRETQYF	TGTGCCAGCAGCCTCGGGACTAGAGAGACCCAGTACTTC
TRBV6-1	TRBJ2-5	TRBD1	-	CASSDPLSGGETQYF	TGTGCCAGCAGTGACCCGCTTTCAGGGGGAGAGACCCAGTACTTC
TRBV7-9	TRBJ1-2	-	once	CASSNLTEAFVYGYTF	TGTGCCAGCAGCAATCTGACAGAAGCTTTTGTCTATGGCTACACCTTC
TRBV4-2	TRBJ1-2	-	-	CASSQGEYGYTF	TGTGCCAGCAGCCAAGGGGAGTATGGCTACACCTTC
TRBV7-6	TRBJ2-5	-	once	CASSLPGGTQYF	TGTGCCAGCAGCCTCCCCGGAGGGACCCAGTACTTC
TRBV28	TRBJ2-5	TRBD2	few	CASSLYWRGELADPQETQYF	TGTGCCAGCAGTTTGTATTGGCGGGGAGAACTAGCGGACCCACAAGAGACCCAGTACTTC
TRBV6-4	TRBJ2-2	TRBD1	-	CASRGTGGGELFF	TGTGCCAGCAGAGGGACAGGGGGCGGGGAGCTGTTTTTT
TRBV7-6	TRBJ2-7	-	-	CASSLVLSPTSSYEQYF	TGTGCCAGCAGCTTAGTCCTCTCCCCGACAAGCTCCTACGAGCAGTACTTC
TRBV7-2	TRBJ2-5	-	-	CASSLAGGRETQYF	TGTGCCAGCAGCTTAGCGGGGGGGCGGGAGACCCAGTACTTC
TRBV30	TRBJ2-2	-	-	CAWSEARRGELFF	TGTGCCTGGAGTGAGGCTAGGAGAGGGGAGCTGTTTTTT
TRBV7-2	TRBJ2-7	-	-	CASSLARGYEQYF	TGTGCCAGCAGCTTAGCGCGCGGGTACGAGCAGTACTTC
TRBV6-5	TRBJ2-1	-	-	CASRNAGPASEQFF	TGTGCCAGCAGGAACGCAGGGCCTGCCAGTGAGCAGTTCTTC
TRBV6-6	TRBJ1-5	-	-	CASREGLSNQPQHF	TGTGCCAGCAGAGAGGGTCTGAGCAATCAGCCCCAGCATTTT
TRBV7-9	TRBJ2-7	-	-	CASSIGGGGYEQYF	TGTGCCAGCAGCATCGGAGGGGGAGGGTACGAGCAGTACTTC
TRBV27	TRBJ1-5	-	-	CASRMGVGNQPQHF	TGTGCCAGCAGGATGGGAGTCGGTAATCAGCCCCAGCATTTT
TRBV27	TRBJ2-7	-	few	CASSPPPEEAYEQYF	TGTGCCAGCAGTCCCCCCCCAGAGGAGGCATACGAGCAGTACTTC
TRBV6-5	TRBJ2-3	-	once	CASSSLGGAGDTQYF	TGTGCCAGCAGTTCGTTGGGGGGGGCGGGAGATACGCAGTATTTT
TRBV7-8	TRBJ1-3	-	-	CASRYSSGNTIYF	TGTGCCAGCAGATATAGCTCCGGAAACACCATATATTTT
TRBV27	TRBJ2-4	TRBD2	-	CASSFIPLAGEENIQYF	TGTGCCAGCAGTTTCATCCCCCTAGCGGGGGAAGAAAACATTCAGTACTTC
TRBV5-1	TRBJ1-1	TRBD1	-	CASSLDLNRGGTEAFF	TGCGCCAGCAGCTTGGACCTTAACAGGGGTGGCACTGAAGCTTTCTTT
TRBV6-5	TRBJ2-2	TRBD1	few	CASSRDRGRSGELFF	TGTGCCAGCAGTCGGGACAGGGGGCGTAGCGGGGAGCTGTTTTTT
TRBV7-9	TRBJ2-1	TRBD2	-	CASSLALAAYNEQFF	TGTGCCAGCAGCTTAGCGCTAGCGGCGTACAATGAGCAGTTCTTC
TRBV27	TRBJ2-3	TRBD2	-	CASSFGRTTDTQYF	TGTGCCAGCAGTTTCGGGAGGACGACAGATACGCAGTATTTT
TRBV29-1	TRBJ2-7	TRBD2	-	CSVEDPLAGGLYEQYF	TGCAGCGTTGAAGATCCACTAGCGGGGGGGCTGTACGAGCAGTACTTC
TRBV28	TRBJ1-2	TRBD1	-	CASSLFPTGEGNYGYTF	TGTGCCAGCAGTTTATTCCCGACAGGGGAGGGGAACTATGGCTACACCTTC
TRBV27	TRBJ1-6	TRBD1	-	CASSSLHRGSYNSPLHF	TGTGCCAGCAGTTCGCTCCACAGGGGCTCCTATAATTCACCCCTCCACTTT
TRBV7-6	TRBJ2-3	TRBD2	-	CASSSPGGGGSDTQYF	TGTGCCAGCAGCTCCCCTGGTGGGGGGGGATCGGATACGCAGTATTTT
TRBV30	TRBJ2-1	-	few	CAWNPKVGLTYNEQFF	TGTGCCTGGAACCCCAAGGTGGGACTGACTTACAATGAGCAGTTCTTC
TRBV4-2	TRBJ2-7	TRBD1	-	CASSQDPGQGEQYF	TGTGCCAGCAGCCAAGATCCCGGACAGGGCGAGCAGTACTTC
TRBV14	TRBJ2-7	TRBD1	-	CASSQDLGQEYF	TGTGCCAGCAGCCAAGATTTGGGACAGGAGTACTTC
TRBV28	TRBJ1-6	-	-	CASSQRDSLDYNSPLHF	TGTGCCAGCAGTCAACGGGACTCCCTCGATTATAATTCACCCCTCCACTTT
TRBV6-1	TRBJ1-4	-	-	CASSQLLWEKLFF	TGTGCCAGCAGCCAACTACTCTGGGAAAAACTGTTTTTT
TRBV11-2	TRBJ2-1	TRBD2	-	CASSLFRGLAGGPVEQFF	TGTGCCAGCAGCTTATTCCGGGGACTAGCGGGAGGGCCGGTTGAGCAGTTCTTC
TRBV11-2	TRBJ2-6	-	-	CASSQGRTGLARANVLTF	TGTGCCAGCAGCCAAGGTCGTACAGGCTTGGCGAGGGCCAACGTCCTGACTTTC
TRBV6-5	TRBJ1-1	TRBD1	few	CASSYYAGQLNTEAFF	TGTGCCAGCAGTTACTATGCGGGACAGCTAAACACTGAAGCTTTCTTT
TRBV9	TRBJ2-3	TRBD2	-	CASSVGWGASGRTHTDTQYF	TGTGCCAGCAGCGTAGGGTGGGGGGCTAGCGGGAGGACTCACACAGATACGCAGTATTTT
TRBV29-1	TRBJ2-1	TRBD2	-	CSVPSGGTSGGNEQFF	TGCAGCGTGCCTTCGGGGGGGACTAGCGGAGGCAATGAGCAGTTCTTC
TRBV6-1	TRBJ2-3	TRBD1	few	CASRIQGAGTDTQYF	TGTGCCAGCAGGATACAGGGGGCGGGGACAGATACGCAGTATTTT
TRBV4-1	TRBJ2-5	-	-	CASSQETAQETQYF	TGCGCCAGCAGCCAAGAGACAGCCCAAGAGACCCAGTACTTC
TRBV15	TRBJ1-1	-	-	CATSRSKGGVTEAFF	TGTGCCACCAGCAGATCCAAGGGGGGGGTCACTGAAGCTTTCTTT
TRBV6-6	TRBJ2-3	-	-	CASTTEGPADTQYF	TGTGCCAGCACCACGGAGGGCCCCGCAGATACGCAGTATTTT
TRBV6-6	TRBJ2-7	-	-	CASSSNYEQYF	TGTGCCAGCAGTTCAAACTACGAGCAGTACTTC
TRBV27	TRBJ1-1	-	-	CASSLEKPPGGGTEAFF	TGTGCCAGCAGCCTAGAGAAACCCCCGGGAGGCGGCACTGAAGCTTTCTTT
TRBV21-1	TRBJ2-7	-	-	CASSPGEQYF	TGTGCCAGTTCCCCGGGGGAGCAGTACTTC
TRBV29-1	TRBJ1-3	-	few	CSVEAGLSGNTIYF	TGCAGCGTTGAGGCGGGACTCTCTGGAAACACCATATATTTT
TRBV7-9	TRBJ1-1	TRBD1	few	CASSLATGVSTEAFF	TGTGCCAGCAGCTTAGCTACAGGGGTGTCCACTGAAGCTTTCTTT
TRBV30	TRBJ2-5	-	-	CAWSASFQETQYF	TGTGCCTGGAGTGCCAGTTTCCAAGAGACCCAGTACTTC
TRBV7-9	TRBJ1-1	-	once	CSSSPTNTEAFF	TGTTCCAGCAGCCCTACGAACACTGAAGCTTTCTTT
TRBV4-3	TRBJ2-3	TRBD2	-	CASSQWVGGLAGNTDTQYF	TGCGCCAGCAGCCAGTGGGTCGGGGGACTAGCGGGGAACACAGATACGCAGTATTTT
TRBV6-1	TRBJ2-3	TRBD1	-	CASRLTGGTDTQYF	TGTGCCAGCAGACTGACAGGGGGCACAGATACGCAGTATTTT
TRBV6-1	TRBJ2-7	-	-	CASSEARGGEQYF	TGTGCCAGCAGTGAGGCCAGGGGCGGCGAGCAGTACTTC
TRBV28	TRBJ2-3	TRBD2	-	CASSALTSGSTDTQYF	TGTGCCAGCAGTGCCCTTACTAGCGGGAGCACAGATACGCAGTATTTT